Following are 9 T cell receptor beta chains from one sample sequenced in a study of shared clonotypes between healthy human individuals. Libraries were prepared by immunoSEQ multiplex PCR; TCRdb keeps only in-frame clonotypes and omits some of them. The sample contains over a million clones, roughly 96% of which appear only once. Sequencing input: naive CD4+ T cells sorted from blood. As for subset: CD45RA+ positively selected. These receptors came from a young man in good health.

The V gene is TRBV7-3, the J gene TRBJ2-7; possible D gene TRBD2, 5 bases. This CDR3 contains 13 residues. From germline, CDR1 is SGHTA and CDR2 FQGTGA. Trimming removed 2 bases from V and 3 bases from J, with 8 bases in between. The CDR3 sequence is CASSLGLLYEQYF. The CDR3 DNA follows: TGTGCCAGCAGCTTAGGACTCCTCTACGAGCAGTACTTC.

The chain joins TRBV5-6 to TRBJ2-7; a possible D gene is TRBD2 (6 bases). Germline V gene lookup returns CDR1 SGHDT and CDR2 YYEEEE. This CDR3 contains 14 residues. V lost 5 bases and J lost 2, with 14 bases in between. CDR3 sequence reads: CASRASGGAYEQYF. In DNA form, the CDR3 reads TGTGCCAGCAGAGCCTCCGGCGGGGCCTACGAGCAGTACTTC.

J is TRBJ2-2 and V is TRBV7-9; D possibly corresponds to TRBD1 (5 bases). The CDR3 loop spans 16 amino acids. Trimming stripped 4 bases from V and 6 bases from J, with 18 bases between. Germline V lookup: CDR1 SEHNR, CDR2 FQNEAQ (reference sequence). CDR3 in DNA: TGTGCCAGCAGCTCGAGGAGACCCCAGGGCGCCGGGGAGCTGTTTTTT. This translates into CASSSRRPQGAGELFF.

J is TRBJ1-5 and V is TRBV6-4; possibly TRBD1 for D (6 bases). V was clipped by 11 bases and J by 2 bases, with 22 bases between them. The V gene's germline CDR1 is MRHNA and CDR2 SNTAGT. The length of the CDR3 is 16 residues. The chain's CDR3 is CAGGTPLMGGNQPQHF. CDR3 DNA: TGTGCCGGCGGGACACCATTAATGGGCGGCAATCAGCCCCAGCATTTT.

A single count supports this clone. This sequence joins TRBV5-5 and TRBJ1-1, with a tentative D call TRBD1 (5 bases). CDR1 and CDR2 (germline): SGHKS, YYEKEE (reference sequence). The CDR3 has 15 amino acids. Trimming pared 5 bases from V and 0 bases from J, leaving 14 bases between. Here the CDR3 reads CASSLSWTLNTEAFF. CDR3 DNA: TGTGCCAGCAGTCTCTCGTGGACACTGAACACTGAAGCTTTCTTT.

The chain combines TRBV7-9 with TRBJ1-3, with no clear D. The V end lost 2 bases, the J end lost 1 base, and 12 bases lay between the germline ends. Germline values: CDR1 SEHNR, CDR2 FQNEAQ (reference sequence). This CDR3 has 16 amino acids. CDR3 protein: CASSLPGEESGNTIYF. For the CDR3, the DNA is TGTGCCAGCAGCTTACCGGGCGAGGAGTCTGGAAACACCATATATTTT.

This clone was detected only once. The chain employs TRBV18 and TRBJ2-3; D not resolved. The CDR3 loop spans 14 amino acids. Germline-derived CDR1 and CDR2 are KGHSH and LQKENI. V gave up 6 bases and J gave up 6 bases, with 16 bases separating them. CDR3 in DNA: TGTGCCAGCTCCCTAGGACCTTCCGCGGATACGCAGTATTTT. The encoded protein is CASSLGPSADTQYF.

This clone was seen once. The rearrangement links TRBV6-1 to TRBJ2-1; D is uncertain. V was clipped by 6 bases and J by 7 bases, with 10 bases between them. The V gene's germline CDR1 is MNHNS and CDR2 SASEGT. The CDR3 totals 12 residues. CDR3 residues: CASSYLTNEQFF. In nucleotides, the CDR3 is TGTGCCAGCAGCTACCTTACAAATGAGCAGTTCTTC.

The V call is TRBV18, the J call TRBJ1-5; TRBD1 aligns across 10 bases. The CDR3 has 17 amino acids. Losses at the gene ends were 2 bases for V and 3 bases for J; bases not matched to a gene: 7. Germline V gives CDR1 KGHSH, CDR2 LQKENI. The CDR3 DNA is TGTGCCAGCTCACCAGTAATAGGACAGGGGGACAATCAGCCCCAGCATTTT. Translation gives CASSPVIGQGDNQPQHF.